Listed below are T cell receptor beta chains from one sample, sequenced in a study of CXCR3-negative and CXCR3-positive naive CD8 T cells. Using the 5' RACE reads, TCRdb records one entry per CDR3 protein without DNA. This sample contains roughly 60,000 distinct CDR3 sequences. The sample comprised naive CXCR3+ CD8+ T cells from blood. The receptors originated from a human donor in good health. Some clones in this sample may be carry-over from other donors' samples. Both conserved end residues are part of each CDR3.

v_gene: TRBV12-3/TRBV12-4
j_gene: TRBJ1-5
CDR3aa: CASSLLDSNQPQHF

v_gene: TRBV28
j_gene: TRBJ2-3
CDR3aa: CASSRQGRSDTQYF

v_gene: TRBV7-9
j_gene: TRBJ2-7
CDR3aa: CASSRREGAPYEQYF

v_gene: TRBV7-3
j_gene: TRBJ2-1
CDR3aa: CASSLSGGTYNEQFF

v_gene: TRBV20-1
j_gene: TRBJ2-7
CDR3aa: CSASALGAGASYEQYF

v_gene: TRBV11-3
j_gene: TRBJ2-3
CDR3aa: CASSTRGAPEDTQYF

v_gene: TRBV7-9
j_gene: TRBJ2-5
CDR3aa: CASSFPTVTDAGGTQYF

v_gene: TRBV29-1
j_gene: TRBJ2-7
CDR3aa: CSANTGQGYEQYF

v_gene: TRBV15
j_gene: TRBJ2-7
CDR3aa: CATSREWGAAYEQYF

v_gene: TRBV5-1
j_gene: TRBJ2-5
CDR3aa: CASSLDRGRQETQYF

v_gene: TRBV4-2
j_gene: TRBJ1-1
CDR3aa: CASSRGQDNTEAFF

v_gene: TRBV5-1
j_gene: TRBJ1-4
CDR3aa: CASSQGEFNEKLFF

v_gene: TRBV7-9
j_gene: TRBJ1-1
CDR3aa: CASTPVGFTEAFF

v_gene: TRBV19
j_gene: TRBJ2-1
CDR3aa: CASSTDSGNSYNEQFF

v_gene: TRBV20-1
j_gene: TRBJ2-2
CDR3aa: CSAREFPGELFF

v_gene: TRBV6-6
j_gene: TRBJ2-2
CDR3aa: CASSYSWIPNTGELFF

v_gene: TRBV20-1
j_gene: TRBJ2-7
CDR3aa: CSASHSGGPSSYEQYF

v_gene: TRBV12-3/TRBV12-4
j_gene: TRBJ2-2
CDR3aa: CASSFFTGELFF

v_gene: TRBV6-1
j_gene: TRBJ2-7
CDR3aa: CASSESTGAYEQYF

v_gene: TRBV6-2/TRBV6-3
j_gene: TRBJ2-7
CDR3aa: CASSPTGVGGGLYEQYF

v_gene: TRBV7-3
j_gene: TRBJ2-2
CDR3aa: CASSLRVTGETGELFF

v_gene: TRBV15
j_gene: TRBJ2-5
CDR3aa: CATRGQLLQETQYF

v_gene: TRBV20-1
j_gene: TRBJ1-5
CDR3aa: CSARDLPQPQHF

v_gene: TRBV29-1
j_gene: TRBJ2-5
CDR3aa: CSVDGGMEETQYF

v_gene: TRBV6-2/TRBV6-3
j_gene: TRBJ2-5
CDR3aa: CASSPGTLQETQYF

v_gene: TRBV21-1
j_gene: TRBJ2-7
CDR3aa: CASTRGGGYEQYF

v_gene: TRBV5-1
j_gene: TRBJ2-5
CDR3aa: CASSPEAGPETQYF

v_gene: TRBV29-1
j_gene: TRBJ2-7
CDR3aa: CSVEVATEATYEQYF

v_gene: TRBV7-9
j_gene: TRBJ2-1
CDR3aa: CASSLEVNEQFF

v_gene: TRBV6-5
j_gene: TRBJ2-2
CDR3aa: CASSYGTSAHTGELFF

v_gene: TRBV6-5
j_gene: TRBJ2-3
CDR3aa: CASSYSLGRSTDTQYF

v_gene: TRBV29-1
j_gene: TRBJ2-2
CDR3aa: CSAWVPGTNTGELFF

v_gene: TRBV28
j_gene: TRBJ2-5
CDR3aa: CASSSRTGVLIREETQYF

v_gene: TRBV7-9
j_gene: TRBJ2-2
CDR3aa: CASSSRALGVGELFF

v_gene: TRBV11-3
j_gene: TRBJ2-1
CDR3aa: CASSFLRGGRGEQFF

v_gene: TRBV7-9
j_gene: TRBJ2-7
CDR3aa: CASSILQGKNYDEQYF

v_gene: TRBV20-1
j_gene: TRBJ2-1
CDR3aa: CSATSGLAFDEQFF

v_gene: TRBV27
j_gene: TRBJ2-1
CDR3aa: CASSRGLGNEQFF

v_gene: TRBV6-2/TRBV6-3
j_gene: TRBJ1-1
CDR3aa: CASRLPPRNTEAFF

v_gene: TRBV24-1
j_gene: TRBJ2-3
CDR3aa: CATSGLAGGPSPDTQYF

v_gene: TRBV7-9
j_gene: TRBJ2-5
CDR3aa: CASSPRGGETQYF

v_gene: TRBV6-5
j_gene: TRBJ1-5
CDR3aa: CASSLIPDSNQPQHF

v_gene: TRBV11-2
j_gene: TRBJ2-7
CDR3aa: CASSLDTALFHPF

v_gene: TRBV19
j_gene: TRBJ2-7
CDR3aa: CASGNWDNSYEQYF